Following are 27 T cell receptor beta chains from one sample sequenced in a study of blood T cells in healthy people across ages. Using a J-beta primer mix together with a sample-barcoded 5' primer, a second PCR was run for roughly 6 to 12 cycles. TCRdb independently ran MiXCR on the 5' RACE reads; one entry per CDR3 protein. The data hold hundreds of thousands of distinct CDR3 sequences, with around a fifth observed a single time. What was sequenced was blood. Source of these receptors: a man aged 65 to 79 in good health.

This chain uses TRBV3-1 with TRBJ2-1; D is perhaps TRBD1 (6 bases). V was trimmed by 1 base and J by 10 bases, leaving 14 bases between them. CDR3 length: 14 amino acids. In germline, CDR1 is LGHDT, CDR2 YNNKEL (reference sequence). The DNA of the CDR3 is TGTGCCAGCAGCCAAGCACGATCCGGGACAGAGCAGTTCTTC. Its protein is CASSQARSGTEQFF.

This clonotype has ten or more counts. The rearrangement links TRBV7-8 to TRBJ2-3, with D hard to call. Trimming removed 1 base at V and 6 bases at J, with 8 bases between. Germline V gene lookup returns CDR1 SGHVS and CDR2 FQNEAQ. The CDR3 length is 13 residues. CDR3 loop: CASSLGSEDTQYF. CDR3 DNA: TGTGCCAGCAGCTTAGGGAGTGAGGATACGCAGTATTTT.

This clonotype turned up a few times. This chain connects TRBV6-4 to TRBJ2-6, with D uncertain. This CDR3 contains 13 residues. The germline V gene has CDR1 MRHNA and CDR2 SNTAGT. The V end lost 5 bases, the J end lost 4 bases, and 6 bases lay between the germline ends. In DNA form, the CDR3 reads TGTGCCAGCAGTACGAGAGGGGCCAACGTCCTGACTTTC. Protein: CASSTRGANVLTF.

Turning to this clonotype: Since a much larger clone is just one base distant, this may be a read error. This chain connects TRBV20-1 to TRBJ2-4; TRBD2 is a possible D gene (5 bases). This CDR3 has 13 residues. Germline values: CDR1 DFQATT, CDR2 SNEGSKA (reference sequence). The CDR3 region has the DNA TGCAGTGCTAGGTTCCTAGCCAAAAACATTCAGTCCTTC. It encodes CSARFLAKNIQSF.

This clonotype was counted between two and nine times. The chain is built from TRBV29-1 and TRBJ1-1; 8 bases align to TRBD1. Germline loops: CDR1 SQVTM, CDR2 ANQGSEA. The V segment lost 7 bases and the J segment 4 bases; nucleotides outside the gene matches: 8. This CDR3 is built from 13 residues. Here the CDR3 DNA reads TGCAGCGCCGCAGACAGGGGAGTCACTGAAGCTTTCTTT. Residues: CSAADRGVTEAFF.

This clonotype was counted only a few times. The chain is built from TRBV5-1 and TRBJ2-3, with 13 bases matching TRBD2. The junction had 7 bases not matched to a gene; V was cut back by 3 bases and J by 3 bases. The CDR3 runs to 17 residues. Germline assignment: CDR1 SGHRS and CDR2 YFSETQ. CDR3 loop: CASSSGLAGDGTDTQYF. DNA for the CDR3: TGCGCCAGCAGCTCCGGACTAGCGGGAGATGGTACAGATACGCAGTATTTT. The full variable domain, with the rest looked up from reference TRBV5-1 and TRBJ2-3, is KAGVTQTPRYLIKTRGQQVTLSCSPISGHRSVSWYQQTPGQGLQFLFEYFSETQRNKGNFPGRFSGRQFSNSRSEMNVSTLELGDSALYLCASSSGLAGDGTDTQYFGPGTRLTVL.

The table lists this clonotype with a count of one. The chain joins TRBV29-1 to TRBJ2-5, with no clear D. This CDR3 has 11 amino acids. Germline V gives CDR1 SQVTM, CDR2 ANQGSEA. The ends were cut back, 7 bases at V and 5 bases at J, with 11 bases in the middle. CDR3 nucleotide sequence: TGCAGCGGAGCGCCCTTGGAGACCCAGTACTTC. Translated: CSGAPLETQYF.

The V and J genes are TRBV6-6 and TRBJ2-2; no clear D. V gave up 5 bases and J gave up 6 bases, with 13 bases separating them. This CDR3 is 14 amino acids long. Germline V gene data show CDR1 as MNHNY and CDR2 as SVGAGI (reference sequence). The CDR3 loop reads CASSTTDDPGELFF. In nucleotides, the CDR3 is TGTGCCAGCAGTACGACTGACGATCCCGGGGAGCTGTTTTTT.

The table lists this clonotype with a few counts. The chain combines TRBV5-6 with TRBJ2-5; TRBD1 or TRBD2 may be the D gene (5 bases each). The length of the CDR3 is 12 residues. V lost 4 bases and J 13 bases, leaving 17 bases between the germline ends. Germline CDR1 reads SGHDT; CDR2 reads YYEEEE. Here the CDR3 reads CASSLDGTVAYF. In DNA form, the CDR3 reads TGTGCCAGCAGCCTTGATGGGACCGTGGCGTACTTC.

This sequence joins TRBV6-6 and TRBJ1-4, with TRBD1 matching 8 bases. The CDR3 consists of 15 residues. Germline V gene data show CDR1 as MNHNY and CDR2 as SVGAGI (reference sequence). V was pared by 0 bases and J by 5 bases, with 2 bases of the junction left unmatched. The CDR3 DNA sequence: TGTGCCAGCAGTTACTCGGACAGGGAAAATGAAAAACTGTTTTTT. This gives the protein CASSYSDRENEKLFF.

The sample holds a few counts of this clonotype. It may be a read error: a sequence one base away is much more abundant. The CDR3 does not end in the conserved phenylalanine or tryptophan, so this is likely a read error. The CDR3 DNA reads as TGTGCCAGCAGCTTAGGTCAGTTGGGAGAGACCCAGTACCTC. Protein product: CASSLGQLGETQYL. The V and J genes are TRBV7-9 and TRBJ2-5, with unresolved D. The V and J ends lost 1 base and 4 bases respectively, with 10 bases between them. The germline CDR1 and CDR2 sequences are SEHNR and FQNEAQ (reference sequence). The CDR3 has 14 amino acids.

This clonotype has more than one count but fewer than ten. The chain employs TRBV4-3 and TRBJ1-3, with unresolved D. From germline, CDR1 is LGHNA and CDR2 YSLEER. This CDR3 contains 17 residues. Trimming cost V 0 bases and J 0 bases, with 12 bases left between them. The CDR3 region has the DNA TGCGCCAGCAGCCAAGATTTCGCGGGGAGCTCTGGAAACACCATATATTTT. It encodes CASSQDFAGSSGNTIYF.

This clonotype appeared many times. The chain uses TRBV28 and TRBJ2-7; 8 nucleotides match TRBD1. The V gene's germline CDR1 is MDHEN and CDR2 SYDVKM. The junction had 8 bases not matched to a gene; V was cut back by 4 bases and J by 3 bases. The CDR3 consists of 15 residues. DNA of the CDR3: TGTGCCAGCAGTTACCGGGGGACAGGTCTCTACGAGCAGTACTTC. As protein: CASSYRGTGLYEQYF.

The DNA of the CDR3 is TGCGCCAGCGCAACCGGGACAGGGTCTTCTGAAGCTTTCTTT. The encoded protein is CASATGTGSSEAFF. This sequence joins TRBV5-1 and TRBJ1-1; TRBD1 agrees at 9 bases. The germline V gene has CDR1 SGHRS and CDR2 YFSETQ. The CDR3 is 14 residues long. V was pared by 7 bases and J by 6 bases, with 10 bases of the junction left unmatched. Filled out from reference TRBV5-1 and TRBJ1-1, the complete variable domain reads KAGVTQTPRYLIKTRGQQVTLSCSPISGHRSVSWYQQTPGQGLQFLFEYFSETQRNKGNFPGRFSGRQFSNSRSEMNVSTLELGDSALYLCASATGTGSSEAFFGQGTRLTVV.

On this clonotype itself: The conserved phenylalanine or tryptophan normally closing the CDR3 is absent here, so this likely arose from a read error. The chain is built from TRBV6-1 and TRBJ2-4, with 7 bases fitting TRBD1. CDR1 and CDR2 (germline): MNHNS, SASEGT. V shed 4 bases and J 1 base; nucleotides not matched to a gene: 4. The CDR3 is made up of 15 amino acids. CDR3: CASSAGTAAKNIQYL. The CDR3 nucleotides read TGTGCCAGCAGTGCCGGGACAGCGGCCAAAAACATTCAGTACCTC.

This clonotype was found a few times. The chain has TRBV6-2 or TRBV6-3 and TRBJ2-2, with unresolved D. Germline V gene sequence: CDR1 MNHEY, CDR2 SVGEGT. The CDR3 runs 12 residues. The V end was cut by 10 bases, the J end by 6 bases, with 12 bases between. CDR3: CAIRRNAGELFF. The CDR3 DNA sequence: TGTGCCATCAGGCGGAATGCCGGGGAGCTGTTTTTT.

The chain couples TRBV20-1 to TRBJ2-7; weak D call: TRBD2 (5 bases). The CDR3 has 13 residues. Per germline, CDR1 DFQATT and CDR2 SNEGSKA (reference sequence). V dropped 4 bases and J dropped 1 base, with 11 bases sitting between them. CDR3 in DNA: TGCAGTGCTACAGGACGGGATTCCTACGAGCAGTACTTC. Translated: CSATGRDSYEQYF.

The chain is built from TRBV5-1 and TRBJ1-1; no firm D call. The CDR3 is 14 residues long. Per the germline V gene, CDR1 is SGHRS and CDR2 is YFSETQ. Trimming removed 0 bases at V and 6 bases at J, with 12 bases between. The CDR3 loop reads CASSLVVSGSEAFF. CDR3 bases: TGCGCCAGCAGCTTGGTAGTTTCGGGTTCTGAAGCTTTCTTT.

Points on this clonotype: The junction shows a germline mismatch at one end, possibly a read error. The chain uses TRBV7-2 and TRBJ2-3; no firm D call. CDR1 and CDR2 (germline): SGHTA, FQGNSA. The CDR3 sequence is 11 residues long. The DNA for the CDR3 is TGTGCCAGCAGCTTAGAAGATACGCGGTATTTT. Translated, it gives CASSLEDTRYF.

The V and J genes are TRBV6-2 or TRBV6-3 and TRBJ1-2; D unresolved. Germline V gives CDR1 MNHEY, CDR2 SVGEGT. This CDR3 has 12 residues. V was trimmed by 2 bases and J by 6 bases, leaving 7 bases between them. The CDR3 region has the DNA TGTGCCAGCAGTTACGGGATAAATGGCTACACCTTC. Its protein product is CASSYGINGYTF.

This clonotype appeared a few times. J is TRBJ2-5 and V is TRBV12-5, with a tentative D call TRBD2 (6 bases). Looked up from germline, CDR1 is LGHNT and CDR2 is FRNRAP. The ends were cut back, 4 bases at V and 1 base at J, with 7 bases in the middle. There are 13 residues in the CDR3. The CDR3 protein is CASGYGGQETQYF. Here the CDR3 DNA reads TGTGCTAGTGGTTACGGGGGCCAAGAGACCCAGTACTTC.

The gene calls are TRBV28 and TRBJ1-2; perhaps TRBD1 as D (5 bases). Germline V gene data show CDR1 as MDHEN and CDR2 as SYDVKM. Between the trimmed V and J ends, which lost 7 bases and 0 bases, there was a span of 15 bases. This CDR3 contains 15 residues. CDR3: CASKEEGIANYGYTF. The CDR3 region has the DNA TGTGCCAGCAAAGAGGAGGGGATAGCTAACTATGGCTACACCTTC.

This clonotype was observed many times. The V call is TRBV6-5, the J call TRBJ2-1; either TRBD1 or TRBD2 may fit D (6 bases each). V was cut by 5 bases and J by 7 bases, with 12 bases left in between. Germline V gene lookup returns CDR1 MNHEY and CDR2 SVGAGI. The CDR3 consists of 13 residues. The CDR3 is CASSEGGRNEQFF. The CDR3 DNA reads TGTGCCAGCAGTGAGGGGGGAAGGAATGAGCAGTTCTTC.

This chain joins TRBV14 and TRBJ1-4; D unresolved. Germline V CDR1 and CDR2: SGHDN, FVKESK. This CDR3 has 12 amino acids. Between the trimmed V and J ends, which lost 3 bases and 7 bases, there was a span of 6 bases. The DNA for the CDR3 is TGTGCCAGCAGCCAGAGAAGTGAAAAACTGTTTTTT. Protein sequence: CASSQRSEKLFF.

This rearrangement joins TRBV5-1 to TRBJ2-5, with D possibly matching TRBD1 (6 bases). The V gene lost 3 bases and the J gene lost 5 bases, with 17 bases spanning the gap. Germline CDR1 is SGHRS and CDR2 is YFSETQ. The length of the CDR3 is 15 residues. The CDR3 protein is CASSSTTGARETQYF. Written as DNA, the CDR3 is TGCGCCAGCAGCTCCACGACAGGCGCTAGGGAGACCCAGTACTTC. Together with reference TRBV5-1 and TRBJ2-5, the CDR3 gives the full variable domain: KAGVTQTPRYLIKTRGQQVTLSCSPISGHRSVSWYQQTPGQGLQFLFEYFSETQRNKGNFPGRFSGRQFSNSRSEMNVSTLELGDSALYLCASSSTTGARETQYFGPGTRLLVL.

The J gene is TRBJ2-3, the V gene TRBV7-3, with a weak D call TRBD2 (5 bases). Trimming took off 5 bases at V and 1 base at J, with 13 bases between the two ends. Germline V CDR1 and CDR2: SGHTA, FQGTGA. This CDR3 has 15 amino acids. The CDR3 DNA reads TGTGCCAGCAGCCCTTCTAGCCCTCGCACAGATACGCAGTATTTT. Translated, it gives CASSPSSPRTDTQYF.

This clonotype was seen a handful of times. The chain joins TRBV24-1 to TRBJ2-1, with 9 bases aligning to TRBD1. This CDR3 has 18 residues. Germline V gene lookup returns CDR1 KGHDR and CDR2 SFDVKD. V shed 4 bases, J shed 7 bases, and the junction held 16 bases outside the gene matches. The CDR3 DNA sequence: TGTGCCACCAGTGAACTTGGGACAGGGAAAAGCACAGAAAATGAGCAGTTCTTC. It yields the protein CATSELGTGKSTENEQFF.